This T cell receptor (beta chain) derives from a study of blood T cells in healthy people across ages. Details on this clonotype: The antigen is unknown.

The CDR3 consists of 15 residues. Trimming shortened V by 3 bases and J by 2 bases, and 15 bases separated the two germline ends. CDR1 SGHNT and CDR2 YYREEE come from the germline V gene (reference sequence). A second roughly 7 to 12 cycle PCR used barcoded and J-beta primers. TCRdb itself ran the 5' RACE reads through MiXCR, one entry per CDR3 protein. The table includes about 770,000 distinct CDR3 sequences, under 45% detected once. Study conclusions and caveats: TCR beta diversity per million T cells fell roughly linearly with age.

The rearrangement joins TRBV5-4 to TRBJ2-7, with D possibly being TRBD1 (6 bases). This receptor was taken from a man in his fifties or sixties in good health. The sample was blood. CDR3 protein: CASSYSGTTTYEQYF. CDR3 bases: TGTGCCAGCAGCTACTCCGGGACAACCACCTACGAGCAGTACTTC.